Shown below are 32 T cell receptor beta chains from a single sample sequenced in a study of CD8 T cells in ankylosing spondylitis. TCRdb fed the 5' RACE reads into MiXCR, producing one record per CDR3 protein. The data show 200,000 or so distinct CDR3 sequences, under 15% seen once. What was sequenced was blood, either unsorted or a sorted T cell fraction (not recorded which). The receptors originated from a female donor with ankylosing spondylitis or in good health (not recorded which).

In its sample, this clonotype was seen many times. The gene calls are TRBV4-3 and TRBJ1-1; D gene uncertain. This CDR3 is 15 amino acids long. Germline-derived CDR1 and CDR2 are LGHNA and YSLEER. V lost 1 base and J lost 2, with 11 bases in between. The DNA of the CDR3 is TGCGCCAGCAGCCAAGGTTTGGCGACCAACACTGAAGCTTTCTTT. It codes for CASSQGLATNTEAFF.

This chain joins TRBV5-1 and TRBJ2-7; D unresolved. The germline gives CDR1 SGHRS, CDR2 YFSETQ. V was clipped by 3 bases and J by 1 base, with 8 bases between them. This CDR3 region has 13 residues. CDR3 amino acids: CASSSDGSYEQYF. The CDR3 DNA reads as TGCGCCAGCAGCTCAGACGGGTCCTACGAGCAGTACTTC.

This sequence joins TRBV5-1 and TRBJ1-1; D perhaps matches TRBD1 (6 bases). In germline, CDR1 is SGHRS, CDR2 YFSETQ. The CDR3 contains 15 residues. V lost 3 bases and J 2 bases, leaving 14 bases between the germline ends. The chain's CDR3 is CASSWGGGPNTEAFF. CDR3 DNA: TGCGCCAGCAGCTGGGGGGGGGGCCCTAACACTGAAGCTTTCTTT.

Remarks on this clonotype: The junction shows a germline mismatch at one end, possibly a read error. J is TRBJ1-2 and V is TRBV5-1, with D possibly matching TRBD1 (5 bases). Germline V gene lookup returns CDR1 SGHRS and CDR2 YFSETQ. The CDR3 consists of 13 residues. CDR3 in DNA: TGCGCCAGCAGCCTCCGGGACCTAGATGGCTGCACCTTC. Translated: CASSLRDLDGCTF.

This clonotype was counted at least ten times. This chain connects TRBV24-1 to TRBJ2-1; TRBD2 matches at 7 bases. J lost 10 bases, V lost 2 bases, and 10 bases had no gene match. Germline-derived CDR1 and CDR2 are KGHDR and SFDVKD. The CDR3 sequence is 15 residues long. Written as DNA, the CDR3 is TGTGCCACCAGTGATTGGACTAGAGGGACGAGCGAGCAGTTCTTC. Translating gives CATSDWTRGTSEQFF.

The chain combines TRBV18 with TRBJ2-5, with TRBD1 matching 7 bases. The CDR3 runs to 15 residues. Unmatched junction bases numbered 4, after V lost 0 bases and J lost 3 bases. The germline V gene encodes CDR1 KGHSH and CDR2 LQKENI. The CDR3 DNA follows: TGTGCCAGCTCACCACCTTCACAGGGGAAAGAGACCCAGTACTTC. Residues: CASSPPSQGKETQYF.

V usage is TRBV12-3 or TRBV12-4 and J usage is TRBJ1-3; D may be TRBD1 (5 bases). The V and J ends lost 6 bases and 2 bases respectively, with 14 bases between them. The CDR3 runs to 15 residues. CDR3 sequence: CASRSGGGAGNTIYF. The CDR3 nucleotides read TGTGCCAGCAGATCCGGGGGTGGCGCTGGAAACACCATATATTTT.

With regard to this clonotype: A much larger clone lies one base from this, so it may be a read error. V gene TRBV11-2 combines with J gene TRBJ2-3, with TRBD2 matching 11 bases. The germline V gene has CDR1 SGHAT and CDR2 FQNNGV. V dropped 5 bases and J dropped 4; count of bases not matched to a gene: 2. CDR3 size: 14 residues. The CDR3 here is CASSVGLAADTQYF. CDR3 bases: TGTGCCAGCAGCGTGGGACTAGCGGCAGATACGCAGTATTTT.

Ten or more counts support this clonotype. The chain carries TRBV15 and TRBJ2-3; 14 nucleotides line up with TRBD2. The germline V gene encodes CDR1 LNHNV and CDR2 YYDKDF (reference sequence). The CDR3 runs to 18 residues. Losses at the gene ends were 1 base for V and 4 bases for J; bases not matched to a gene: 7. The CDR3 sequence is CATSRGQGLAGASDTQYF. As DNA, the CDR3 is TGTGCCACCAGCAGAGGCCAGGGACTAGCGGGAGCCTCAGATACGCAGTATTTT.

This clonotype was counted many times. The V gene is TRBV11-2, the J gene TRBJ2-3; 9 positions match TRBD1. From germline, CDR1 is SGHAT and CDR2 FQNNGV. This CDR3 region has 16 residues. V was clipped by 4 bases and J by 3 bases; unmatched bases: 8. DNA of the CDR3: TGTGCCAGCAGCTCAATCCGGGACAGGGTAACAGATACGCAGTATTTT. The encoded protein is CASSSIRDRVTDTQYF.

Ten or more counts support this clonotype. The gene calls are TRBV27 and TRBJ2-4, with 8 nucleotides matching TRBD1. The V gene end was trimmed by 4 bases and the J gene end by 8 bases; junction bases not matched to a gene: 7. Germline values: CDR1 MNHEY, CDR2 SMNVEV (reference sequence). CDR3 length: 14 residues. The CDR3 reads CASSSRTGTDIQYF. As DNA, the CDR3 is TGTGCCAGCAGTTCCCGGACAGGGACGGACATTCAGTACTTC.

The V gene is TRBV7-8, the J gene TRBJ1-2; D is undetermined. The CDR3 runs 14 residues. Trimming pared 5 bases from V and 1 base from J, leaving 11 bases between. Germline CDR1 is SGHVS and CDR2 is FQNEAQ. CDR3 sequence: CASSPDAVNYGYTF. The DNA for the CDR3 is TGTGCCAGCAGCCCAGACGCCGTTAACTATGGCTACACCTTC.

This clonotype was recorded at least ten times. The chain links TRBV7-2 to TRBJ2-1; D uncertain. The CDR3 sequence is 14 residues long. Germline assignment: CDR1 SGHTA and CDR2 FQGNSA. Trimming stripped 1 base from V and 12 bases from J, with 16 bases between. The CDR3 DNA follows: TGTGCCAGCAGCTTAGGCGACATGGGAAACGGGCAGTTCTTC. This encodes CASSLGDMGNGQFF.

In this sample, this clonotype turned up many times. The CDR3 here is CASSSLGKITGELFF. DNA for the CDR3: TGTGCCAGCAGTTCCTTGGGGAAGATCACCGGGGAGCTGTTTTTT. This chain links TRBV28 with TRBJ2-2; D uncertain. This CDR3 spans 15 amino acids. Trimming shortened V by 4 bases and J by 4 bases, and 13 bases separated the two germline ends. The germline V gene has CDR1 MDHEN and CDR2 SYDVKM. The whole variable domain, remainder taken from reference TRBV28 and TRBJ2-2, is DVKVTQSSRYLVKRTGEKVFLECVQDMDHENMFWYRQDPGLGLRLIYFSYDVKMKEKGDIPEGYSVSREKKERFSLILESASTNQTSMYLCASSSLGKITGELFFGEGSRLTVL.

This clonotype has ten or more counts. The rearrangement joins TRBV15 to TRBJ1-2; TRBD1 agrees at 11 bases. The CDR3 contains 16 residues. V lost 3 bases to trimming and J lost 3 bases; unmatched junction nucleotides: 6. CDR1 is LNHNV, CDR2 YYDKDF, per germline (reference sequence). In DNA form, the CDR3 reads TGTGCCACCAGCAGGGGCGGACAGGGGGCCTACTATGGCTACACCTTC. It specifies CATSRGGQGAYYGYTF.

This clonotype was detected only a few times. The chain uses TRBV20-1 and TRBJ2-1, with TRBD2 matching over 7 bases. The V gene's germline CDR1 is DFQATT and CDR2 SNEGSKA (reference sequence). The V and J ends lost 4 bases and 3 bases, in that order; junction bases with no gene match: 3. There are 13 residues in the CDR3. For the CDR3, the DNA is TGCAGTGCTACGACTAGCTTCTACAATGAGCAGTTCTTC. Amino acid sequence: CSATTSFYNEQFF.

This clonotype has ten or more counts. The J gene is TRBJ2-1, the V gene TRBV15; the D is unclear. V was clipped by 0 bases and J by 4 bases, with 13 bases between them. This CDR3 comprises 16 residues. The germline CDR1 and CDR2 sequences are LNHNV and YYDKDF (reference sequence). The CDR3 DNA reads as TGTGCCACCAGCAGAGATTCTGATCGCGCTTACAATGAGCAGTTCTTC. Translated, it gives CATSRDSDRAYNEQFF.

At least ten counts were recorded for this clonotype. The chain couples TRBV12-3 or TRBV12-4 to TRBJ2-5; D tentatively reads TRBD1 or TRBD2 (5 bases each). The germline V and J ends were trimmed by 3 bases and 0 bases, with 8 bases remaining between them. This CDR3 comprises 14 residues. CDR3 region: CASSFEGYQETQYF. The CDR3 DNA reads TGTGCCAGCAGTTTCGAGGGGTACCAAGAGACCCAGTACTTC.

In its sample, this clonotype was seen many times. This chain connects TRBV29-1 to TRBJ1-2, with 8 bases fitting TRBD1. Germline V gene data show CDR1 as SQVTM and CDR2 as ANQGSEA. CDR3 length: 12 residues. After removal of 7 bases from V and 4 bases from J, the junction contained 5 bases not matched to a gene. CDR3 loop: CSDGDRLYGYTF. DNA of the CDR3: TGCAGCGACGGGGACAGGCTCTATGGCTACACCTTC.

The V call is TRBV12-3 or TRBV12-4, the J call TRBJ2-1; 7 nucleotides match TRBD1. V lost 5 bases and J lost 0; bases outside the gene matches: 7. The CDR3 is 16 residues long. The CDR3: CASSPGQSSSYNEQFF. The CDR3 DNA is TGTGCCAGCAGTCCGGGACAGTCAAGCTCCTACAATGAGCAGTTCTTC.

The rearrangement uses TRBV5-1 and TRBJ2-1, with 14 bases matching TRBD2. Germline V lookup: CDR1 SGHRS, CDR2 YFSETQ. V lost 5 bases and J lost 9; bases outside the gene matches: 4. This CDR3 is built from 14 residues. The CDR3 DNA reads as TGCGCCAGCAGGGGACTAGCGGGAGCCCGTGAGCAGTTCTTC. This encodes CASRGLAGAREQFF.

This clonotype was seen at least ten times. In DNA form, the CDR3 reads TGCGCCAGCAGCCAAGCGCTAGGCTACGAGCAGTACTTC. Translating it yields CASSQALGYEQYF. The chain has TRBV4-3 and TRBJ2-7, with no clear D. The germline V gene has CDR1 LGHNA and CDR2 YSLEER. The CDR3 contains 13 residues. Deletions cut 1 base from V and 3 bases from J, with 7 bases between.

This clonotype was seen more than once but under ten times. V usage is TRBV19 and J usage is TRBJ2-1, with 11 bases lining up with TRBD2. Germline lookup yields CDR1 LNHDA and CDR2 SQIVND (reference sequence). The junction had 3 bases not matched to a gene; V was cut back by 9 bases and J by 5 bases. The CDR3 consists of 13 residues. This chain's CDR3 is CASGTSGNNEQFF. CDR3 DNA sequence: TGTGCCAGCGGGACTAGCGGAAACAATGAGCAGTTCTTC. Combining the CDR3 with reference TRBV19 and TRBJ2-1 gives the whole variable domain DGGITQSPKYLFRKEGQNVTLSCEQNLNHDAMYWYRQDPGQGLRLIYYSQIVNDFQKGDIAEGYSVSREKKESFPLTVTSAQKNPTAFYLCASGTSGNNEQFFGPGTRLTVL.

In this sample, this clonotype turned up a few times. The CDR3 DNA reads TGTGCCAGTAGGGACACAGGGGACACTGAAGCTTTCTTT. Its translation is CASRDTGDTEAFF. The chain carries TRBV19 and TRBJ1-1, with 7 bases aligning to TRBD1. V lost 6 bases, J lost 3 bases, and 4 bases stayed unmatched. CDR3 length equals 13 residues. The germline gives CDR1 LNHDA, CDR2 SQIVND (reference sequence).

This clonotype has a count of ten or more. CDR3 amino acids: CASSLPQSGEKLFF. In DNA, the CDR3 is TGTGCCAGCAGTTTACCGCAAAGTGGGGAAAAACTGTTTTTT. V gene TRBV28 combines with J gene TRBJ1-4, with no clear D. V lost 2 bases and J lost 8, with 12 bases in between. Looked up from germline, CDR1 is MDHEN and CDR2 is SYDVKM. The CDR3 runs 14 residues. Full variable domain (outside the CDR3, taken from reference TRBV28 and TRBJ1-4): DVKVTQSSRYLVKRTGEKVFLECVQDMDHENMFWYRQDPGLGLRLIYFSYDVKMKEKGDIPEGYSVSREKKERFSLILESASTNQTSMYLCASSLPQSGEKLFFGSGTQLSVL.

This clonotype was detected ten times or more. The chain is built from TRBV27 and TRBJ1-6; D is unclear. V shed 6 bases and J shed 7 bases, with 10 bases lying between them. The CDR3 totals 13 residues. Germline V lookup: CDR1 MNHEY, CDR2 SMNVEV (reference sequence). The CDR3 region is CASSPMRNSPLHF. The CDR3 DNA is TGTGCCAGCAGCCCTATGAGGAATTCACCCCTCCACTTT.

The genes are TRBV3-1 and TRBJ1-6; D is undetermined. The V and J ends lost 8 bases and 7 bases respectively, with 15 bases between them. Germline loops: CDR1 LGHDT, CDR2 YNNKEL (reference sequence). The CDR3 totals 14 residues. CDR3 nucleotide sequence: TGTGCCAGCGCCCCCATGCAGGAAAATTCACCCCTCCACTTT. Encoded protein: CASAPMQENSPLHF.

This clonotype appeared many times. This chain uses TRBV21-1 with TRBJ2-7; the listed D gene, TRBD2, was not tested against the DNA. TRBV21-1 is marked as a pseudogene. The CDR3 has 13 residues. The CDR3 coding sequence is TGTGCCAGCAAAGCCGGACTCTCCTACGAGCAGTACTTC. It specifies CASKAGLSYEQYF.

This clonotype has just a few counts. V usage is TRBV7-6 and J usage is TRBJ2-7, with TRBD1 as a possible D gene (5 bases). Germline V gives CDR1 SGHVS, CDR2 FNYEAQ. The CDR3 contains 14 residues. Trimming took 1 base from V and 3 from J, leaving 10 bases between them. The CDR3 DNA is TGTGCCAGCAGCTTAGGGACACAGGACTACGAGCAGTACTTC. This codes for CASSLGTQDYEQYF.

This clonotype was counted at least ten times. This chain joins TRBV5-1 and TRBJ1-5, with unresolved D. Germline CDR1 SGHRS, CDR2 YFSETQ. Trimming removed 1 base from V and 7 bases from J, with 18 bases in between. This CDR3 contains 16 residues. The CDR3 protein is CASSLSQPGMKQPQHF. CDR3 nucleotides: TGCGCCAGCAGCTTGTCCCAACCGGGTATGAAACAGCCCCAGCATTTT.

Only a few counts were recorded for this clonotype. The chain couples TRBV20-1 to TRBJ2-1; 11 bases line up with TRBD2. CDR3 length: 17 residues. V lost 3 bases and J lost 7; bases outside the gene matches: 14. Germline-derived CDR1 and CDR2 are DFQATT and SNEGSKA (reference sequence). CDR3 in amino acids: CSASLFRLAGYGNEQFF. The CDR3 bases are TGCAGTGCTAGCTTGTTTAGACTAGCGGGATATGGGAATGAGCAGTTCTTC.

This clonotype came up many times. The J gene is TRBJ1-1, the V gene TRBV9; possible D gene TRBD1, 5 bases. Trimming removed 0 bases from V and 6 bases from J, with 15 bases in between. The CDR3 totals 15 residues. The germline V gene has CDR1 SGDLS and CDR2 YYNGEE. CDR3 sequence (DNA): TGTGCCAGCAGCGTAGGACTCGGCAGGGTCCCTGAAGCTTTCTTT. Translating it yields CASSVGLGRVPEAFF. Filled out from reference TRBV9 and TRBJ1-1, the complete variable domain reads DSGVTQTPKHLITATGQRVTLRCSPRSGDLSVYWYQQSLDQGLQFLIQYYNGEERAKGNILERFSAQQFPDLHSELNLSSLELGDSALYFCASSVGLGRVPEAFFGQGTRLTVV.